Below are 15 T cell receptor beta chains sequenced from a single sample in a study of blood T cells in healthy people across ages. A J-beta primer mix and a sample-barcoded 5' primer were used in a second PCR of about 6 to 12 cycles. TCRdb itself ran the 5' RACE reads through MiXCR, one entry per CDR3 protein. Of some 1.5 million distinct CDR3 sequences listed, approximately 43% are singletons. The material sequenced was blood. These receptors came from a woman younger than 35 in good health.

This clonotype occurred once. The DNA of the CDR3 is TGTGCCAGCAGCCCACCCGGGACTAGCGTTAATGAGCAGTTCTTC. Translating gives CASSPPGTSVNEQFF. The gene calls are TRBV6-6 and TRBJ2-1; TRBD2 matches at 10 bases. The V gene end was trimmed by 6 bases and the J gene end by 7 bases; junction bases not matched to a gene: 9. The CDR3 has 15 residues. Germline CDR1 MNHNY, CDR2 SVGAGI (reference sequence).

The chain employs TRBV28 and TRBJ2-3; 7 positions match TRBD1. The CDR3 contains 13 residues. The V and J ends lost 8 bases and 4 bases, in that order; junction bases with no gene match: 6. The germline gives CDR1 MDHEN, CDR2 SYDVKM. The CDR3 here is CASHTGQADTQYF. CDR3 in DNA: TGTGCCAGCCATACCGGACAGGCAGATACGCAGTATTTT. Full variable domain (outside the CDR3, taken from reference TRBV28 and TRBJ2-3): DVKVTQSSRYLVKRTGEKVFLECVQDMDHENMFWYRQDPGLGLRLIYFSYDVKMKEKGDIPEGYSVSREKKERFSLILESASTNQTSMYLCASHTGQADTQYFGPGTRLTVL.

As to this clonotype: With a much larger clone just one base away, this may be a read error. The rearrangement joins TRBV6-5 to TRBJ2-1; TRBD1 aligns across 7 bases. The J call is doubtful: the DNA matches TRBJ2-7 better. The length of the CDR3 is 14 residues. Per germline, CDR1 MNHEY and CDR2 SVGAGI. The CDR3 DNA sequence: TGTGCCACCCAACAGGGGCGCACGGGGAATGAGCAGTACTTC. Protein sequence: CATQQGRTGNEQYF.

V gene TRBV3-1 combines with J gene TRBJ2-7; D not resolved. V was clipped by 3 bases and J by 3 bases, with 6 bases between them. The CDR3 extends over 12 amino acids. In germline, CDR1 is LGHDT, CDR2 YNNKEL (reference sequence). For the CDR3, the DNA is TGTGCCAGCAGCCATGCGAGCTACGAGCAGTACTTC. Translated: CASSHASYEQYF.

This clonotype was seen at least ten times. This chain connects TRBV4-1 to TRBJ2-1; D remains ambiguous. V was shortened by 3 bases and J by 8 bases, with 14 bases between the two germline ends. Germline CDR1 reads MGHRA; CDR2 reads YSYEKL. The CDR3 runs to 14 residues. The DNA of the CDR3 is TGCGCCAGCAGCCAGACGCCCGCCGGTGATGAGCAGTTCTTC. Protein: CASSQTPAGDEQFF.

The table lists this clonotype with a few counts. The V call is TRBV10-2, the J call TRBJ2-3; D is ambiguous. Germline V gene lookup returns CDR1 WSHSY and CDR2 SAAADI. V was shortened by 3 bases and J by 1 base, with 8 bases between the two germline ends. The CDR3 length is 14 residues. The CDR3 region is CASSDPWGTDTQYF. The CDR3 DNA reads TGCGCCAGCAGTGATCCCTGGGGCACAGATACGCAGTATTTT.

The rearrangement links TRBV27 to TRBJ1-5; 8 bases line up with TRBD1. CDR3 length equals 15 residues. Looked up from germline, CDR1 is MNHEY and CDR2 is SMNVEV (reference sequence). Trimming removed 6 bases from V and 4 bases from J; junction bases left unmatched: 8. This CDR3 is CASSNDRGGNQPQHF. The DNA of the CDR3 is TGTGCCAGCAGCAACGACAGGGGAGGAAATCAGCCCCAGCATTTT.

The rearrangement links TRBV29-1 to TRBJ2-5; D is undetermined. Trimming pared 7 bases from V and 5 bases from J, leaving 17 bases between. The CDR3 sequence is 13 residues long. Per germline, CDR1 SQVTM and CDR2 ANQGSEA. CDR3 sequence reads: CSANPVLGETQYF. As DNA, the CDR3 is TGCAGCGCCAATCCAGTGCTTGGGGAGACCCAGTACTTC.

The V gene is TRBV6-5, the J gene TRBJ2-1; D is perhaps TRBD1 (6 bases). V lost 7 bases and J lost 7, with 20 bases in between. This CDR3 has 15 residues. Germline loops: CDR1 MNHEY, CDR2 SVGAGI. The CDR3 spells CASNPGQGLGNEQFF. DNA of the CDR3: TGTGCCAGCAATCCAGGGCAGGGGTTGGGGAATGAGCAGTTCTTC.

V gene TRBV24-1 combines with J gene TRBJ2-3; D gene unclear. The germline V gene encodes CDR1 KGHDR and CDR2 SFDVKD. This CDR3 is built from 11 residues. Trimming removed 4 bases from V and 7 bases from J, with 5 bases in between. CDR3 protein: CATSEGYTQYF. The CDR3 bases are TGTGCCACCAGTGAGGGGTATACGCAGTATTTT.

This chain uses TRBV29-1 with TRBJ1-1; 7 nucleotides align to TRBD1. CDR3 length: 13 residues. Germline V gene lookup returns CDR1 SQVTM and CDR2 ANQGSEA. V lost 7 bases to trimming and J lost 0 bases; unmatched junction nucleotides: 5. CDR3 in amino acids: CSGQGLMNTEAFF. The CDR3 DNA reads TGCAGCGGACAGGGCCTGATGAACACTGAAGCTTTCTTT.

The DNA for the CDR3 is TGCGCCAGCAGCTTCGCCAGCGGGAGCTCCTACAATGAGCAGTACTTC. It codes for CASSFASGSSYNEQYF. The chain carries TRBV5-1 and TRBJ2-1; 8 bases agree with TRBD2. The end of the DNA fits TRBJ2-7 better, so the J call may be wrong. CDR3 length: 16 residues. Germline V gene lookup returns CDR1 SGHRS and CDR2 YFSETQ.

Points on this clonotype: One end of the junction is discordant with germline, which a read error may explain. The chain combines TRBV29-1 with TRBJ2-7; 14 bases are shared with TRBD2. The CDR3 covers 16 residues. Germline CDR1 and CDR2: SQVTM and ANQGSEA. Here the CDR3 reads CGVEEGLAGAVYEQYF. CDR3 sequence (DNA): TGCGGCGTTGAAGAGGGACTAGCGGGAGCCGTCTACGAGCAGTACTTC.

This clonotype was recorded a few times. The chain couples TRBV9 to TRBJ2-3; D may be TRBD1 or TRBD2 (5 bases each). Trimming stripped 0 bases from V and 5 bases from J, with 16 bases between. The CDR3 totals 16 residues. Germline lookup yields CDR1 SGDLS and CDR2 YYNGEE. In nucleotides, the CDR3 is TGTGCCAGCAGCGTAGTGCCCGGGGCCCCGGTAGATACGCAGTATTTT. Protein: CASSVVPGAPVDTQYF.

V and J are TRBV9 and TRBJ2-1; D gene unclear. The germline V gene has CDR1 SGDLS and CDR2 YYNGEE. The germline V and J ends were trimmed by 2 bases and 6 bases, with 9 bases remaining between them. CDR3 size: 13 residues. CDR3 region: CASSVSGANEQFF. CDR3 bases: TGTGCCAGCAGCGTTTCTGGAGCCAATGAGCAGTTCTTC.